The clone carrying this T cell receptor beta chain was found a few times. Its antigen is not identified. Trimming stripped 3 bases from V and 5 bases from J, with 13 bases between. CDR1 is SSHAT and CDR2 is FNYEAQ in the germline V gene (reference sequence). The CDR3 length is 14 residues. This entry comes from a study of cytomegalovirus exposure and HLA in healthy donors. The donors were part of the 120-subject validation cohort, which stood apart from the approximately 630-subject first cohort. Libraries were prepared by immunoSEQ multiplex PCR; TCRdb keeps only in-frame clonotypes and omits some of them. The table includes fewer than 350,000 clones, over 75% detected once. Points from the study as a whole: Whilst most TCR sequences proved rare, a subset of public TCRs occurred across many donors. Cytomegalovirus-associated TCR beta chains were listed, numbering 150 to 200. The TCR clusters that emerged in the first cohort tended, a later analysis found, to co-occur in the 120 validation repertoires.

The sequencing sample was made of PBMCs. The source is a woman aged 18-29 years in good health and CMV-seronegative. The chain couples TRBV7-7 to TRBJ2-5; weak D call: TRBD2 (5 bases). The CDR3 spells CASSLTNTGETQYF. The CDR3 DNA follows: TGTGCCAGCAGCTTGACCAACACGGGGGAGACCCAGTACTTC.